This T cell receptor (beta chain) was sequenced for a study of regulatory T cells in long-lasting Graves disease (dated by TCRdb to the early 2020s). About the full investigation: To count as having persistent Graves' disease, a patient had to have received antithyroid drug treatment for over 5 years with TSH receptor autoantibodies remaining persistently positive. Persistent Graves' disease patients were compared with newly diagnosed Graves' disease patients by peripheral blood TCR sequencing and RNA sequencing. The study was conducted in China and was registered as a clinical trial. A total of 33 samples underwent TCR sequencing: some 13 from persistent and roughly 20 from newly diagnosed Graves' disease patients. In the clinical cohort, patients with persistent Graves' disease had used antithyroid drugs for an average of about 9.3 years. Study-wide findings and limitations: Preferential use of TRBV28, TRBJ1-2 and TRBJ2-5 was observed in persistent disease, whereas TRBV20-1 and TRBJ2-1 were favored in newly diagnosed disease. Sequencing and analysis were limited to the TCR beta chain. As a limitation, the authors acknowledged that the small sample size may reduce accuracy. Persistent patients shared more public clonotypes among themselves (over 2,500) than newly diagnosed patients did (nearly 1,000). Compared with newly diagnosed patients, patients with persistent Graves' disease had lower TCR Shannon entropy and fewer highly expanded clones, which suggests clonal expansion. Because the primary lesion, thyroid tissue, could not be accessed, the study looked at peripheral blood alone.

There are 16 amino acids in the CDR3, from cysteine to phenylalanine inclusive. Just the 48-base CDR3 DNA is kept, in frame starting at base 1. Trimming removed 4 bases from V and 0 bases from J, leaving 13 bases between the germline ends. CDR1 is given as DFQATT and CDR2 as SNEGSKA, both from the germline V gene (reference sequence). Library prep was done by multiplex PCR. TCRdb lists the instrument as Illumina HiSeq 4000. CDR3 regions were amplified by Arm-PCR with iRepertoire HTBI primers to construct TCR beta libraries. Gel purification was performed on PCR products prior to sequencing. The paper's processing steps were these. A total of 62 TRBV and 14 TRBJ segments were identified across samples and were used for gene usage analysis of CDR3 amino acid clonotypes. COPE and FqMerger were used to merge the filtered high-quality paired reads into contigs. BLAST was used to align contigs to the IMGT TRBV, TRBD and TRBJ reference genes, and CDR3 was defined following IMGT. Clonotypes above 0.1% frequency were classified as highly expanded clones. Shannon entropy was used to measure repertoire diversity, and the Gini coefficient was used to measure V-J evenness. Public clonotypes were defined as clonotypes shared by more than one individual. Through fastp at Q25 and MiXCR, TCRdb rebuilt clones from the public reads, retaining in-frame beta chains. Entries that share a CDR3 protein sequence are merged under the most common genes and DNA. The V and J calls and clone size are TCRdb's, not the authors'. The sample table shows over 650,000 distinct CDR3 sequences, and approximately 31% are seen once. Roughly 40% of the sample belongs to the ten largest clones.

Interpreted using the paper, the time point label stands for: persistent/refractory GD, antithyroid drugs over 5 years with positive TRAb. For both TCR sequencing and RNA sequencing, RNA was extracted from PBMCs in TRIzol. The diagnosis of Graves' disease followed American Thyroid Association guidelines. Recruitment of patients was carried out at an endocrinology department in Xi'an, China. From each patient, about 9.7 milliliters of peripheral blood was collected into an EDTA anticoagulant tube. Ficoll Paque Plus density gradient separation was used to isolate PBMCs, and no further T cell sorting was done. An Agilent 2100 Bioanalyzer and agarose gel were used to assess RNA quality, and a NanoDrop 2000 was used to measure RNA concentration. This clonotype was seen at least ten times. Its binding antigen is unknown. No base-level quality is on record; no much larger clone is a single base apart.

The receptor comes from a female donor with Graves disease. The rearrangement combines TRBV20-1 with TRBJ2-6; the D gene cannot be named for sure. The source material was peripheral blood mononuclear cells (PBMCs), sampled when the disease was refractory, from a patient treated with antithyroid drugs. CDR3 loop: CSAKGSSFSGANVLTF. The nucleotide sequence is TGCAGTGCTAAGGGAAGTTCATTCTCTGGGGCCAACGTCCTGACTTTC.